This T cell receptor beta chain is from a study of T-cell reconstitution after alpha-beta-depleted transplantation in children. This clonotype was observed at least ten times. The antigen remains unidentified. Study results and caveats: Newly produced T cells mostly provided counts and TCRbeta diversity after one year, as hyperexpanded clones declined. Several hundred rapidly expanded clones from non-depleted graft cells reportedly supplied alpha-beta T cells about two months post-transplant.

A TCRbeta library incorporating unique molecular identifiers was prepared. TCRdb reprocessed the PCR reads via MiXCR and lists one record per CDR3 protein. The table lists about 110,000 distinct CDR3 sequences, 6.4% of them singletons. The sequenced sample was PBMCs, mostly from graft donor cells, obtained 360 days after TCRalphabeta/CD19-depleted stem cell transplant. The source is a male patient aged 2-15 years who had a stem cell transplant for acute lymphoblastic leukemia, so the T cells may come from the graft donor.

The CDR3: CSVPEVTRGYTF. The DNA for the CDR3 is TGCAGCGTTCCGGAGGTTACTAGGGGCTACACCTTC. The chain employs TRBV29-1 and TRBJ1-2; D not certain. CDR3 length: 12 amino acids. V was shortened by 5 bases and J by 8 bases, with 15 bases between the two germline ends. CDR1 is SQVTM and CDR2 is ANQGSEA in the germline V gene. The full variable domain, with the rest looked up from reference TRBV29-1 and TRBJ1-2, is SAVISQKPSRDICQRGTSLTIQCQVDSQVTMMFWYRQQPGQSLTLIATANQGSEATYESGFVIDKFPISRPNLTFSTLTVSNMSPEDSSIYLCSVPEVTRGYTFGSGTRLTVV.